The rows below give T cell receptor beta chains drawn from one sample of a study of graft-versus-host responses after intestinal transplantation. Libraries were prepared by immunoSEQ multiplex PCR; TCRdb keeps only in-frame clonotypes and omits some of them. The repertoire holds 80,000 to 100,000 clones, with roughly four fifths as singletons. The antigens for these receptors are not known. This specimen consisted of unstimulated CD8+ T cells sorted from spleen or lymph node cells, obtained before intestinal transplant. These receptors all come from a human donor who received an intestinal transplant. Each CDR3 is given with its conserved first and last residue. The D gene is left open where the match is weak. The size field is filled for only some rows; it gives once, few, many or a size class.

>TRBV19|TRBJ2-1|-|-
TGTGCCAGCTCCCCGATATACCACTACAATGAGCAGTTCTTC
CASSPIYHYNEQFF
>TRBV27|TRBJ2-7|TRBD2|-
TGTGCCAGCAGTTTCGGACTAGCCCCCTACGAGCAGTACTTC
CASSFGLAPYEQYF
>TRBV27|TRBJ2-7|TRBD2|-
TGTGCCAGCAGTTGGGGGGTAGCGGGAGGGCCTCGGTACGAGCAGTACTTC
CASSWGVAGGPRYEQYF
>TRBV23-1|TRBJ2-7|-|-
TGCGCCAGCAGTCAATTTCCAGAAACTAGTCCCTCCTACGAGCAGTACTTC
CASSQFPETSPSYEQYF
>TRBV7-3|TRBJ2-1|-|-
TGTGCCAGCAGCCCCGCCAGCGTCGGGTACAATGAGCAGTTCTTC
CASSPASVGYNEQFF
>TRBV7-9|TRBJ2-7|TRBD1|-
TGTGCCAGCAGCTCAACCGGGACAGATACCTACGAGCAGTACTTC
CASSSTGTDTYEQYF
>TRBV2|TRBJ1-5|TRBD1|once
TGTGCCAGCAGTGATTCCCAGGGGGGCAATCAGCCCCAGCATTTT
CASSDSQGGNQPQHF
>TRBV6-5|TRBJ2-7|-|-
TGTGCCAGCAGTGAATTTGGTACCAACGAGCAGTACTTC
CASSEFGTNEQYF
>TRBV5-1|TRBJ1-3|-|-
TGCGCCAGCAGCTTGGCCCCGCAAAGTTCCGGAAACACCATATATTTT
CASSLAPQSSGNTIYF
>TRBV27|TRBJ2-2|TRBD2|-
TGTGCCAGCAGTTTAGTATTCCCCGGGGGGATGAACACCGGGGAGCTGTTTTTT
CASSLVFPGGMNTGELFF
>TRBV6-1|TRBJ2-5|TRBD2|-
TGTGCCAGCAGTGGATTAGCGGGAGGGCCGGAGACCCAGTACTTC
CASSGLAGGPETQYF
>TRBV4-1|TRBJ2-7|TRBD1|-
TGCGCCAGCAGCCCCCGGGACAGGGGAGTCCTACGAGGCTACGAGCAGTACTTC
CASSPRDRGVLRGYEQYF
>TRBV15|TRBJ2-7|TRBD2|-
TGTGCCACCAGCAGAGTTGAGCCCGGGACTAGCGGGATCTACGAGCAGTACTTC
CATSRVEPGTSGIYEQYF
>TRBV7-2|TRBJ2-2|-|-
TGTGCCAGCAGCTTACTCGCGGTCACCGGGGAGCTGTTTTTT
CASSLLAVTGELFF
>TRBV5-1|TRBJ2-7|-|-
TGCGCCAGCAGCTTGACAGGGAATAGGGAGCAGTACTTC
CASSLTGNREQYF
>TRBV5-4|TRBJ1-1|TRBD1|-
TGTGCCAGCAGCTTGGGGACAGGGGAATGGGGGACTGAAGCTTTCTTT
CASSLGTGEWGTEAFF
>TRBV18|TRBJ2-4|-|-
TGTGCCAGCTCACCACGGCTCAGGATGTTAGCCAAAAACATTCAGTACTTC
CASSPRLRMLAKNIQYF
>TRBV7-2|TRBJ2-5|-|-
TGTGCCAGCAGCTTAGGGTCGGAGTGGAACCCCCAAGAGACCCAGTACTTC
CASSLGSEWNPQETQYF
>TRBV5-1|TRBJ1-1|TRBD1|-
TGCGCCAGCAGCTTTCAAGGGGGCCGCAGGGGGATAATGGGTGGCACTGAAGCTTTCTTT
CASSFQGGRRGIMGGTEAFF
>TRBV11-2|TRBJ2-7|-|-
TGTGCCAGCACTAGGGACTCCTACGAGCAGTACTTC
CASTRDSYEQYF
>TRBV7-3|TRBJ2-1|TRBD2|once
TGTGCCAGCAGCTTAGATAGCGGGGGGTCCTACAATGAGCAGTTCTTC
CASSLDSGGSYNEQFF
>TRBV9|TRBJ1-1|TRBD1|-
TGTGCCAGCAGCAGGTCGGGACAGGGAGAGGTTTTTAACACTGAAGCTTTCTTT
CASSRSGQGEVFNTEAFF
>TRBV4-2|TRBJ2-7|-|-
TGTGCCAGCAGCCAGGGGGATATAGGCTACGAGCAGTACTTC
CASSQGDIGYEQYF
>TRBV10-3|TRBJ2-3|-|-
TGTGCCATCAGTGAGACGTCCACTAGCACAGATACGCAGTATTTT
CAISETSTSTDTQYF
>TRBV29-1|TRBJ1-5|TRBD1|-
TGCAGCGTCGAACGCACAGGGGACTGGGGGTATAGCAATCAGCCCCAGCATTTT
CSVERTGDWGYSNQPQHF
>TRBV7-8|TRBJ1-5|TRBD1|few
TGTGCCAGCAGCTTGGGACAGTTCCTCAATCAGCCCCAGCATTTT
CASSLGQFLNQPQHF
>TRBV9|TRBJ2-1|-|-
TGTGCCAGCAGCGAAACAGGGAGCTCCTACAATGAGCAGTTCTTC
CASSETGSSYNEQFF
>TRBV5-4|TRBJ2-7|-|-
TGTGCCAGCAGTAACCTGGGATTTTACGAGCAGTACTTC
CASSNLGFYEQYF
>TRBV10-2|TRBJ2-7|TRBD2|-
TGCGCCAGCAGGGGGGGACTAGCTACCTACGAGCAGTACTTC
CASRGGLATYEQYF
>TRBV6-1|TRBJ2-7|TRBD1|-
TGTGCCAGCAGTGAAGGGGTGACAGGGATCTACGAGCAGTACTTC
CASSEGVTGIYEQYF
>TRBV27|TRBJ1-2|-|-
TGTGCCAGCAGTTTAGTGGGCGGGCTCGGCTATGGCTACACCTTC
CASSLVGGLGYGYTF
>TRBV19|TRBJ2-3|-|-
TGTGCCAGTAAAGAAAGGCCTTACCCTAGCACAGATACGCAGTATTTT
CASKERPYPSTDTQYF
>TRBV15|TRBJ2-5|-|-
TGTGCCACCAGCAGAGGTCGACCGCACAACCAAGAGACCCAGTACTTC
CATSRGRPHNQETQYF
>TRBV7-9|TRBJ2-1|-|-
TGTGCCAGCAGCCCTAGAGGGGGGACATCTCAAGCCGGTGCCAATGAGCAGTTCTTC
CASSPRGGTSQAGANEQFF
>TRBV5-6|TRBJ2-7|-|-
TGTGCCAGCAGCTTAGGGACACCCGAGCAGTACTTC
CASSLGTPEQYF
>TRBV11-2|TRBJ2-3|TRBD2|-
TGTGCCAGCAGCTTATGGGCATCTAGCGGGGGGCCCACAGATACGCAGTATTTT
CASSLWASSGGPTDTQYF
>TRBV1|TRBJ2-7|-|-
TGCACCAGCAGCCAAGCTGGGATAGCGGGGGTCTACGAGCAGTACTTC
CTSSQAGIAGVYEQYF
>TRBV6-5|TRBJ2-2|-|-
TGTGCCAGCACCGACCCAGAGGGGGGGCTGTTTTTT
CASTDPEGGLFF
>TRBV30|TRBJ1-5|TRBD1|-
TGTGCCTGGTCGACAGGGTCGGGTCAGCCCCAGCATTTT
CAWSTGSGQPQHF
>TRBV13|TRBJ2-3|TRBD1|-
TGTGCCAGCAGCTTAGAAGGGGGCCCGACAGATACGCAGTATTTT
CASSLEGGPTDTQYF
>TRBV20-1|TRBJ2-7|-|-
TGCAGTGCTAGTGCCGCGGGGCAGTACTTC
CSASAAGQYF
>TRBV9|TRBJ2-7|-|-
TGTGCCAGCAGCGGGGATGCCTACGAGCAGTACTTC
CASSGDAYEQYF
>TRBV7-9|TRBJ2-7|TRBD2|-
TGTGCCAGCAGCTTAGAGACTAGCGGGAGGTCCTCCTACGAGCAGTACTTC
CASSLETSGRSSYEQYF
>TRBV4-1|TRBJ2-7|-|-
TGCGCCAGCAGCCAAGAGAACAGGGCCTACGAGCAGTACTTC
CASSQENRAYEQYF
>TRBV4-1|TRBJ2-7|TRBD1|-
TGCGCCAGCAGCCCGGGACAGGGCTCCTACGAGCAGTACTTC
CASSPGQGSYEQYF
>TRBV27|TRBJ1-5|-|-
TGTGCCAGCAGTTTACAAGGGGACAATCAGCCCCAGCATTTT
CASSLQGDNQPQHF
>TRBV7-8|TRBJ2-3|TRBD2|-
TGTGCCAGCAGCTTATCCGTAGCGGGAGGGCGAGGAGATACGCAGTATTTT
CASSLSVAGGRGDTQYF
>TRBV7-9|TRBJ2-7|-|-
TGTGCCAGCAGCCTCCCCTACTCCAGCTACGAGCAGTACTTC
CASSLPYSSYEQYF